This T cell receptor beta chain comes out of a study of cytotoxic CD8 clonotypes in ibrutinib-treated CLL. Across the study: Partial responders around 25, complete 2; approximately 12 progressed and approximately 15 stayed in remission by median around 62 months. Findings and limits, study-wide: Treatment saw public clonotypes, which were uncommon, either contract or stay stable. Clonality went higher at ibrutinib response and then dropped back toward baseline at progression.

Here immunoSEQ multiplex PCR was the method, and the copy in TCRdb shows in-frame clones only, minus some. There are about 97,000 clones in the sample; 75% to 80% occur only once, and around 23% lies in the top ten. The CDR3 spans 11 residues. The germline V gene encodes CDR1 SNHLY and CDR2 FYNNEI. V gave up 5 bases and J gave up 8 bases, with 9 bases separating them. On this clone: Its specificity is not known.

The chain carries TRBV2 and TRBJ1-1; no reliable D call. This sequence originates from a human donor with chronic lymphocytic leukemia. The specimen was PBMCs, collected after 24 months of ibrutinib treatment. The CDR3 region is CASSRAREAFF. The CDR3 bases are TGTGCCAGCAGTCGGGCTAGAGAAGCTTTCTTT.